The clone carrying this TCR beta chain was picked up a small number of times. What it binds is unknown. These data come from a study of T-cell memory formation after mild COVID-19. Turning to the study itself: The study found TCR clusters largely donor specific. General study findings and limits: The CD4+ clones that contracted clustered mainly within CM and EM, and the CD8+ clones concentrated in EMRA. That cross-reactive memory joined was suggested by some responding clones appearing in pre-infection memory.

5'RACE primed from the constant segment yielded TCR alpha and TCR beta cDNA libraries bearing sample barcodes and UMIs. TCRdb analysed the 5' RACE reads with MiXCR anew, one entry per CDR3 protein. The sample has about 430,000 distinct CDR3 sequences; about a sixth are singletons. The source of this sequence is a young man who had mild COVID-19 (a few samples of this study predate the infection). Cell type and time point are not known. Sequencing was performed on PBMCs or a T cell subset sorted from them (not recorded which).

CDR3 DNA sequence: TGTGCCAGCAGTTTACGGACGAACACTGAAGCTTTCTTT. As protein: CASSLRTNTEAFF. The chain recombines TRBV12-3 or TRBV12-4 with TRBJ1-1; D unclear. V was cut by 2 bases and J by 1 base, with 5 bases left in between. The CDR3 has 13 amino acids.